A selection of T cell receptor beta chains follows, all from one sample in a study of neoadjuvant anti-PD-1 for oral cavity cancer. Sequencing used immunoSEQ multiplex PCR; TCRdb keeps in-frame clones, though not all of them. The table includes 6,500 to 8,500 clones, 48% detected once. The specimen was tumor tissue, collected before nivolumab (anti-PD-1) treatment. The receptor source for this set is a person between 40 and 80 years old with oral cavity squamous cell carcinoma. CDR3s include the opening cysteine and the closing phenylalanine or tryptophan. The D gene is left open where the match is weak. A row's size may be missing; if present it is once, few, many or a size class.

cdr3_aa cdr3_nt clone_size j_call d_call v_call
CSGSTAPGLAGGEQFF TGCAGCGGGTCCACAGCACCGGGACTAGCGGGAGGAGAGCAGTTCTTC . TRBJ2-1 TRBD2 TRBV29-1
CSATGSGGPNTEAFF TGCAGCGCAACAGGCTCGGGGGGCCCGAACACTGAAGCTTTCTTT . TRBJ1-1 . TRBV29-1
CASREGWVAKNIQYF TGTGCCAGCAGGGAGGGATGGGTAGCCAAAAACATTCAGTACTTC . TRBJ2-4 . TRBV2
CASRPSGQGSYGYTF TGTGCCAGCAGGCCGAGCGGACAGGGGAGCTATGGCTACACCTTC . TRBJ1-2 TRBD1 TRBV28
CAISDTNTDTQYF TGTGCCATCAGTGACACTAACACAGATACGCAGTATTTT . TRBJ2-3 . TRBV10-3
CASISQGGTGELFF TGTGCCAGCATTAGTCAGGGGGGGACCGGGGAGCTGTTTTTT . TRBJ2-2 . TRBV6-1
CASSQMPGGGNEKLFF TGTGCCAGCTCACAGATGCCAGGAGGAGGAAACGAAAAACTGTTTTTT . TRBJ1-4 . TRBV18
CAGENIQYF TGTGCTGGAGAAAACATTCAGTACTTC medium-sized TRBJ2-4 . TRBV19
CASSLRARGSYEQYF TGTGCCAGCAGCTTACGAGCCCGGGGCTCCTACGAGCAGTACTTC . TRBJ2-7 . TRBV7-2
CASSAPLTGELFF TGTGCCAGCAGCGCCCCCCTCACCGGGGAGCTGTTTTTT . TRBJ2-2 . TRBV9
CASRPGSGNTIYF TGTGCCAGCAGACCCGGGTCTGGAAACACCATATATTTT . TRBJ1-3 . TRBV6-5
CASSRTQTNTEAFF TGTGCCAGCAGTCGTACACAGACGAACACTGAAGCTTTCTTT few TRBJ1-1 . TRBV6-1
CASSSNNEQFF TGCGCCAGCAGCTCTAACAATGAGCAGTTCTTC few TRBJ2-1 . TRBV5-1
CASSEALQTLMGNTEAFF TGTGCCAGCAGTGAAGCGCTTCAGACGTTGATGGGAAACACTGAAGCTTTCTTT . TRBJ1-1 . TRBV2
CASSPAWNTEAFF TGTGCCAGCAGTCCGGCATGGAACACTGAAGCTTTCTTT . TRBJ1-1 . TRBV28
CASSLAGEVEQFF TGTGCCAGCAGTTTAGCGGGAGAGGTAGAGCAGTTCTTC . TRBJ2-1 TRBD2 TRBV5-5
CASSLSTTNTEAFF TGCGCCAGCAGCTTGAGCACTACGAACACTGAAGCTTTCTTT medium-sized TRBJ1-1 . TRBV5-1
CASSASSSGSYEQYF TGTGCCAGTAGTGCGTCATCTAGCGGCTCCTACGAGCAGTACTTC . TRBJ2-7 TRBD2 TRBV19
CATSSGQGASVVVDEQFF TGTGCCACCAGCAGCGGACAGGGGGCTTCAGTTGTTGTAGATGAGCAGTTCTTC . TRBJ2-1 TRBD1 TRBV15